Described below is a single T cell receptor (beta chain) sequence and its context. The target of this receptor is not known. Per-nucleotide qualities are absent, and no much larger clonotype sits a single base away. A patient counted as having stable Graves' hyperthyroidism if no progression to ophthalmopathy occurred over 18 months of follow-up. Hyperthyroidism patients were newly diagnosed, with disease duration under 2 months, and aged 18 to 65 years. The study excluded patients with uncontrolled infections, other autoimmune diseases, pregnancy or lactation. Diagnoses were established on the basis of clinical symptoms, serum thyroxine and TRAb, thyroid ultrasound, and orbital computed tomography. PBMCs were isolated from approximately 10 ml of fresh peripheral blood by Ficoll-Paque density gradient centrifugation. Total RNA was extracted with Trizol reagent, and quality was checked on an Agilent 2100 Bioanalyzer.

TCR beta CDR3 regions were amplified from RNA transcripts. A first-round RT-PCR of the TCR CDR3 used the HTBI primer set with the Qiagen OneStep RT-PCR kit. Libraries were constructed in a second round of multiplex PCR, after which size selection and purification were carried out. Paired-end sequencing of the libraries was performed with 100 bp reads on an Illumina HiSeq2000. Turning to the authors' computational methods: SOAPnuke was used to process the raw data, removing reads that contained adapters or uncalled bases, had a mean Phred below 15, or lacked an exact match to the constant primer or identifier. COPE v1.2.5 was used to merge the high-quality paired reads, and each unique nucleotide sequence was defined as a clonotype. Clonotypes were aligned to IMGT TRBV, TRBD and TRBJ reference segments using MiTCR v1.1. The analysis included only V-J combinations with a frequency above 0.0001, which together covered approximately 99% of the repertoires. The TCS score was defined as the ratio of F50 (clonal expansion) to E x V (chaos), calculated using BLOSUM62-based TCRdist between CDR3 peptides within each V-J. Welch's t-statistics and random forest reduced 514 V-J features to roughly 13, which were used in a naive Bayes classifier (R e1071). TCRdb handled the public reads itself, with Q25 trimming in fastp and clone calling in MiXCR, and kept productive beta chains. Each record represents a unique CDR3 protein, reported with the most common genes and DNA among its rows. It is TCRdb's table, rather than the study itself, that gives the V and J calls and clone size. The sample yields about 350,000 distinct CDR3 sequences; approximately 15% were counted once. Roughly 24% of the sample rests with the top ten.

The data originate from a study of T cells in Graves' hyperthyroidism and ophthalmopathy (dated 2019 in TCRdb). At the level of the whole study: Peripheral blood samples were taken at initial diagnosis, before any treatment was given. A discovery cohort of about 96 patients, 43 with Graves' ophthalmopathy and 55 to 60 with stable Graves' hyperthyroidism, was used to find distinguishing TCR V-J signatures. Whether ophthalmopathy could be predicted prospectively was tested in an independent validation cohort made up of under 20 hyperthyroidism patients plus 17 patients who later progressed to ophthalmopathy. The roughly 91 discovery patients were randomly split 7:3 into training and test sets. In roughly six Graves' hyperthyroidism patients, the study also compared T-cell repertoires from thyroid tissue with T-cell repertoires from blood. Following sampling, methimazole starting at 30 mg daily was given to hyperthyroidism patients, and high-dose intravenous methylprednisolone was given to ophthalmopathy patients. TCR Vbeta CDR3 sequencing of some 140 peripheral blood samples (around 45 ophthalmopathy, roughly 72 hyperthyroidism and approximately 17 progressor patients) is reported in the paper.

Broad study findings and their caveats: During validation, the model predicted progression to ophthalmopathy a median of around 7 months ahead of onset, with around 71% sensitivity and around 72% specificity. Most expanded thyroid clonotypes (frequency above 0.001) were also detected in blood, a finding suggesting that blood repertoires may reflect thyroid immune responses. Sample size was not statistically predetermined, and investigators were not blinded to group allocation. A model built on a 13 V-J signature distinguished ophthalmopathy from stable hyperthyroidism, reaching around 90% sensitivity and about 81% specificity in cross-validation and 80%/75% in testing.

The receptor's source is a woman aged 25 to 45 with Graves' hyperthyroidism. Sequenced material: blood.

The CDR3: CSASSGSTGELFF. The sequence in DNA is TGCAGTGCTAGTAGCGGGAGCACCGGGGAGCTGTTTTTT. The rearranged segments are TRBV20-1 and TRBJ2-2; TRBD2 aligns with 9 central bases. Germline trimming amounts to 3 bases on V and 4 bases on J, with 0 as the count of junction bases outside the gene matches. The CDR3 holds 13 amino acids from the cysteine to the phenylalanine. CDR3 DNA is the only sequence kept; it has 39 bases, read in frame from the first base. The germline V gene (reference sequence) provides CDR1 DFQATT and CDR2 SNEGSKA.